Below, 9 T cell receptor beta chains from the same sample are listed, as sequenced in a study of blood T cell repertoires in COVID-19. Data came from immunoSEQ multiplex PCR; TCRdb stores just in-frame clones and leaves some out. The sample holds 250,000 to 300,000 clones, about 89% seen once. The sample comprised peripheral blood. The receptors stem from a man aged 35-49 years with acute or convalescent COVID-19.

CDR3 nucleotides: TGTGCCAGCGGCCTTATTAACACCGGGGAGCTGTTTTTT. Residues: CASGLINTGELFF. V is TRBV27 and J is TRBJ2-2; D gene uncertain. V was clipped by 8 bases and J by 2 bases, with 9 bases between them. The CDR3 runs to 13 residues. Looked up from germline, CDR1 is MNHEY and CDR2 is SMNVEV (reference sequence).

The rearrangement joins TRBV5-6 to TRBJ2-4; possible D gene TRBD2, 5 bases. This CDR3 is 17 amino acids long. V lost 0 bases and J lost 1, with 14 bases in between. Germline-derived CDR1 and CDR2 are SGHDT and YYEEEE. CDR3 nucleotide sequence: TGTGCCAGCAGCTTGGTAGGGCGGGCGGGTGCCAAAAACATTCAGTACTTC. Translated: CASSLVGRAGAKNIQYF.

V and J are TRBV12-5 and TRBJ2-4, with D uncertain. The germline V gene has CDR1 LGHNT and CDR2 FRNRAP. This CDR3 is built from 14 residues. Trimming took 2 bases from V and 6 from J, leaving 11 bases between them. Here the CDR3 reads CASGLTPAVNIQYF. The CDR3 nucleotides read TGTGCTAGTGGTTTGACGCCTGCAGTAAACATTCAGTACTTC.

The chain joins TRBV2 to TRBJ1-1, with D uncertain. Germline V gives CDR1 SNHLY, CDR2 FYNNEI. Trimming removed 2 bases at V and 0 bases at J, with 10 bases between. There are 15 residues in the CDR3. This chain's CDR3 is CASSEPQIMNTEAFF. As DNA, the CDR3 is TGTGCCAGCAGTGAACCCCAGATTATGAACACTGAAGCTTTCTTT.

The chain links TRBV20-1 to TRBJ1-1, with D possibly being TRBD1 (5 bases). This CDR3 has 10 amino acids. V was clipped by 1 base and J by 10 bases, with 7 bases between them. The germline V gene has CDR1 DFQATT and CDR2 SNEGSKA (reference sequence). The DNA for the CDR3 is TGCAGTGCTAGAGCAGGGCGAGCTTTCTTT. As protein: CSARAGRAFF.

J is TRBJ2-3 and V is TRBV14, with TRBD2 matching 12 bases. Looked up from germline, CDR1 is SGHDN and CDR2 is FVKESK. This CDR3 contains 19 residues. The trim removed 1 base at V and 3 bases at J, leaving 11 bases unmatched. The CDR3 here is CASSQAPSGGAGLTDTQYF. For the CDR3, the DNA is TGTGCCAGCAGCCAAGCCCCTAGCGGGGGGGCCGGTTTAACAGATACGCAGTATTTT.

The rearrangement joins TRBV12-3 or TRBV12-4 to TRBJ2-7; TRBD1 matches 7 bases. CDR3 length equals 13 residues. Trimming at V came to 4 bases and at J to 3 bases, leaving 3 bases not matched to a gene. CDR3 coding DNA: TGTGCCAGCAGTTGGGACAGAGACTACGAGCAGTACTTC. Translated, it gives CASSWDRDYEQYF.

In regard to this clone: The sample carries other DNA sequences with the same CDR3. This chain connects TRBV6-5 to TRBJ1-2, with D possibly being TRBD1 (6 bases). The CDR3 runs 13 residues. With 3 bases removed from V and 6 bases from J, the gap between germline ends came to 11 bases. CDR1 and CDR2 from the germline V gene are MNHEY and SVGAGI. For the CDR3, the DNA is TGTGCCAGCAGTTATTCAAGGGGGAATGGCTACACCTTC. Translation gives CASSYSRGNGYTF.

This chain uses TRBV21-1 with TRBJ1-6; the table names TRBD1, a call not compared with the DNA. TRBV21-1 counts as a pseudogene. The CDR3 runs to 16 residues. In nucleotides, the CDR3 is TGTGCCAGCAGCAAAGAGGGGGGACAGGACCATTCACCCCTCCACTTT. It specifies CASSKEGGQDHSPLHF.